The present entry profiles one T cell receptor (beta chain) with its context. Genes here carry mouse names. The read ends 4 residues shy of where the CDR3 ends; the end is completed using the germline J gene. The data were taken from a study of CD8+ T cells in alopecia areata. The sorting of pooled cutaneous lymph node cells relied on CD4, CD8alpha, NKG2D, NKG2ACE and other markers. Following RNA extraction, reverse transcription yielded cDNA that acted as the sequencing template. The method was immunoSEQ multiplex PCR; TCRdb's version includes in-frame clones alone and lacks a portion of them. The sample yields more than 250,000 clones, without any singletons. The trim removed 4 bases at V and 5 bases at J, leaving 9 bases unmatched. CDR3 length: 16 amino acids. The germline V gene encodes CDR1 NSQYPW and CDR2 LRSPGD (reference sequence).

This sequence originates from a C3H/HeJ mouse with alopecia areata. The mice in this strain carry MHC haplotype H2-k. Sample: CD4+ T cells sorted from a lymph node. V is TRBV1 and J is TRBJ2-1, with 9 positions matching TRBD1. CDR3 in amino acids: CTCSGGPGQGNAEQFF. Incomplete CDR3 DNA: TGCACCTGCAGTGGAGGACCTGGACAGGGGAATGCT.